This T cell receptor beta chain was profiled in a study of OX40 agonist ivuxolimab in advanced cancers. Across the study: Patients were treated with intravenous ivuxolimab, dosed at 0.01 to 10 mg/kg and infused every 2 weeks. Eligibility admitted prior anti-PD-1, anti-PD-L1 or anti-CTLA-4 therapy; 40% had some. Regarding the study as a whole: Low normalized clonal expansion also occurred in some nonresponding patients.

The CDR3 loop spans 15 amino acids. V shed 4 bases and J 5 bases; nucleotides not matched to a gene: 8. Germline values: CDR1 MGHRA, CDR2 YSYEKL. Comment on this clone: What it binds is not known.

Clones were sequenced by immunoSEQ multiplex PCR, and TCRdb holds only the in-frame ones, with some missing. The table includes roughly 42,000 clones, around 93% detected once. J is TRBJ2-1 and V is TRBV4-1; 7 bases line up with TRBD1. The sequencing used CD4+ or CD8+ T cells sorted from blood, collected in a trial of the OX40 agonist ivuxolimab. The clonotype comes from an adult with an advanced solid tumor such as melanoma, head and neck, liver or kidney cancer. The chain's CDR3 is CASSRTPGQNNEQFF. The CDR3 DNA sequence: TGCGCCAGCAGCCGAACTCCGGGACAGAACAATGAGCAGTTCTTC.